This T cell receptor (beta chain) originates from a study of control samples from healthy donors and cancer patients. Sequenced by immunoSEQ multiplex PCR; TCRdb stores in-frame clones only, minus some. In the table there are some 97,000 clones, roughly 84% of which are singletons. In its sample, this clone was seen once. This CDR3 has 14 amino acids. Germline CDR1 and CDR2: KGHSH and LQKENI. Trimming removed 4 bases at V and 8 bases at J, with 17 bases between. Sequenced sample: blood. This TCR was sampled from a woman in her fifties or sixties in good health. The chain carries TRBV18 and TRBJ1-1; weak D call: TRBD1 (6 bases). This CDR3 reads CASSQLGQTGEAFF. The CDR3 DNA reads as TGTGCCAGCTCACAATTAGGACAGACGGGGGAAGCTTTCTTT.